The 8 T cell receptor beta chains below were found in one sample sequenced in a study of cytomegalovirus exposure and HLA in healthy donors. PCR used 60 Vbeta primers and 13 Jbeta primers. The protocol was immunoSEQ multiplex PCR, while the TCRdb copy is restricted to in-frame clones and leaves out a portion. This repertoire shows 120,000 to 150,000 clones, roughly 80% found once; its top ten account for around 10%. Sequenced material: PBMCs. These receptors came from a woman aged 50 to 60 in good health and CMV-seropositive.

The chain has TRBV6-5 and TRBJ1-4; D may be TRBD1 (6 bases). The CDR3 length is 15 residues. In germline, CDR1 is MNHEY, CDR2 SVGAGI. V lost 0 bases and J lost 3, with 8 bases in between. CDR3 amino acids: CASSYSPGANEKLFF. Written as DNA, the CDR3 is TGTGCCAGCAGTTACTCTCCAGGGGCTAATGAAAAACTGTTTTTT.

This chain links TRBV6-5 with TRBJ2-5, with a weak D call TRBD1 (6 bases). The DNA matches TRBJ2-7 better at its end, which makes the J call doubtful. The CDR3 is 14 amino acids. Looked up from germline, CDR1 is MNHEY and CDR2 is SVGAGI. The CDR3 DNA reads as TGTGCCAGCAGTGTCACAGGGTACCCCTACGAGCAGTACTTC. Residues: CASSVTGYPYEQYF.

This clone has just a few counts. The chain carries TRBV7-8 and TRBJ1-1; possibly TRBD1 for D (6 bases). V lost 5 bases, J lost 5 bases, and 15 bases lay in between. This CDR3 is built from 14 residues. Per the germline V gene, CDR1 is SGHVS and CDR2 is FQNEAQ. CDR3 in amino acids: CASSQRDTGTEAFF. Here the CDR3 DNA reads TGTGCCAGCAGCCAAAGGGACACCGGGACTGAAGCTTTCTTT.

This chain links TRBV2 with TRBJ2-7, with TRBD2 matching 10 bases. With V trimmed by 2 bases and J by 0 bases, 10 bases remained unmatched. The CDR3 totals 18 residues. Per the germline V gene, CDR1 is SNHLY and CDR2 is FYNNEI. The CDR3 DNA sequence: TGTGCCAGCAGTGAAAACGAGCGGGGGGGCCCGAGCTCCTACGAGCAGTACTTC. Its protein product is CASSENERGGPSSYEQYF.

The chain recombines TRBV11-3 with TRBJ1-1; possibly TRBD1 for D (6 bases). This CDR3 contains 15 residues. Germline V gene sequence: CDR1 SGHNT, CDR2 YENEEA. V was shortened by 0 bases and J by 4 bases, with 12 bases between the two germline ends. DNA for the CDR3: TGTGCCAGCAGCTTAGATGGGGGGGCTGGCACTGAAGCTTTCTTT. This sequence encodes CASSLDGGAGTEAFF.

As regards this clone: Other DNA variants within this sample encode the same CDR3. The chain carries TRBV30 and TRBJ2-7; 7 nucleotides align to TRBD2. With V trimmed by 2 bases and J by 6 bases, 1 base remained unmatched. Germline V lookup: CDR1 GTSNPN, CDR2 SVGIG (reference sequence). The CDR3 has 11 amino acids. The DNA for the CDR3 is TGTGCCTGGAGTTGGGGGGGCGAGCAGTACTTC. It is translated as CAWSWGGEQYF.

The genes are TRBV30 and TRBJ2-7; D is unclear. Trimming took 4 bases from V and 4 from J, leaving 11 bases between them. The CDR3 extends over 12 amino acids. In germline, CDR1 is GTSNPN, CDR2 SVGIG (reference sequence). The DNA for the CDR3 is TGTGCCTGGAATCAGATCGGGTACGAGCAGTACTTC. As protein: CAWNQIGYEQYF. Looking up the rest from reference TRBV30 and TRBJ2-7 gives the full variable domain: SQTIHQWPATLVQPVGSPLSLECTVEGTSNPNLYWYRQAAGRGLQLLFYSVGIGQISSEVPQNLSASRPQDRQFILSSKKLLLSDSGFYLCAWNQIGYEQYFGPGTRLTVT.

The J gene is TRBJ1-1, the V gene TRBV30, with D unclear. The V and J ends lost 4 bases and 6 bases respectively, with 9 bases between them. Looked up from germline, CDR1 is GTSNPN and CDR2 is SVGIG (reference sequence). This CDR3 has 11 residues. CDR3 protein: CAWMPLAEAFF. In DNA, the CDR3 is TGTGCCTGGATGCCCCTAGCTGAAGCTTTCTTT.